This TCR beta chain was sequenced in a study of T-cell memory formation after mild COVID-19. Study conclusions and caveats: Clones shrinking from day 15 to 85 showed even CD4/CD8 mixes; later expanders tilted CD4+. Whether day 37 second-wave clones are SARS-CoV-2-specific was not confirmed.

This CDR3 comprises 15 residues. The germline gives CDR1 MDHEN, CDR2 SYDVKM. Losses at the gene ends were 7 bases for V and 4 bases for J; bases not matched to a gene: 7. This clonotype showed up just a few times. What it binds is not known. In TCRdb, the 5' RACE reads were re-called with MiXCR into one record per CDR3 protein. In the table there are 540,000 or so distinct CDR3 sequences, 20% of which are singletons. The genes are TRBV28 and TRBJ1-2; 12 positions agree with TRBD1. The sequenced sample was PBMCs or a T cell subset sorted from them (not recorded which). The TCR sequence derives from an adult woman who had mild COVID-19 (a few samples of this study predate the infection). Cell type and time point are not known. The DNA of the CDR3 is TGTGCCAGCACGGGACAGGGGGCGCGTATCTATGGCTACACCTTC. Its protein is CASTGQGARIYGYTF.